This entry describes one T cell receptor (beta chain). Trimming removed 6 bases from V and 7 bases from J, with 19 bases in between. The germline V gene encodes CDR1 MDHEN and CDR2 SYDVKM. CDR3 size: 15 residues. The source of the sample is a study of cytomegalovirus exposure and HLA in healthy donors. The PCR had 60 Vbeta and 13 Jbeta primers. Profiling relied on immunoSEQ multiplex PCR, and the TCRdb table lists in-frame clones only, not all of them. The sample has some 150,000 clones; less than 65% are singletons. This chain uses TRBV28 with TRBJ1-5; D may be TRBD1 (5 bases). Sequencing was done on a sample of PBMCs. The TCR comes from a woman under 40 in good health and CMV-seropositive. CDR3 DNA sequence: TGTGCCAGCAGCATTGGACATTTCGGGGGACAGCCCCAGCATTTT. Translated: CASSIGHFGGQPQHF.